Listed below are T cell receptor beta chains from one sample, sequenced in a study of T-cell memory formation after mild COVID-19. Each CDR3 protein is one row after TCRdb ran MiXCR on the 5' RACE reads. Of 250,000 to 350,000 distinct CDR3 sequences detected, roughly a fifth appear once; the ten largest clones hold approximately 21%. The sequenced material came from PBMCs or a T cell subset sorted from them (not recorded which). The receptors stem from a man aged 18 to 30 who had mild COVID-19 (a few samples of this study predate the infection). Cell type and time point are not known. Both conserved end residues are part of each CDR3. Each record gives: CDR3 protein, CDR3 DNA, D gene, clone size, V gene, J gene. A D gene is named only where the DNA matches it firmly. Only some rows state a clone size, as once, few, many or a class for expanded clones.

CASSRGLAVTDTQYF,TGTGCCAGCAGCCGGGGACTAGCGGTCACAGATACGCAGTATTTT,TRBD2,NA,TRBV27,TRBJ2-3
CASSANTGELFF,TGTGCCAGCAGTGCTAACACCGGGGAGCTGTTTTTT,NA,many,TRBV6-2/TRBV6-3,TRBJ2-2
CASSDTGNSNQPQHF,TGCGCCAGCAGCGACACAGGGAATAGCAATCAGCCCCAGCATTTT,NA,NA,TRBV5-1,TRBJ1-5
CASSLPGKGTEAFF,TGTGCCAGCAGCCTCCCCGGGAAGGGCACTGAAGCTTTCTTT,NA,few,TRBV3-1,TRBJ1-1
CASSQGNYEQYF,TGCGCCAGCAGCCAGGGCAACTACGAGCAGTACTTC,NA,few,TRBV4-3,TRBJ2-7
CASSLARTDTQYF,TGTGCCAGCAGCTTAGCTCGTACAGATACGCAGTATTTT,NA,many,TRBV7-2,TRBJ2-3
CASSATGRRDNEQFF,TGCGCCAGCAGCGCGACGGGACGCAGAGACAATGAGCAGTTCTTC,NA,NA,TRBV5-1,TRBJ2-1
CASSLEWTVETQYF,TGTGCCAGCAGCTTAGAGTGGACAGTAGAGACCCAGTACTTC,NA,few,TRBV7-9,TRBJ2-5
CSGTGESAGELFF,TGCAGCGGAACAGGGGAGTCAGCCGGGGAGCTGTTTTTT,TRBD1,few,TRBV29-1,TRBJ2-2
CSVEGWDTEAFF,TGCAGCGTTGAAGGTTGGGACACTGAAGCTTTCTTT,NA,few,TRBV29-1,TRBJ1-1
CASSPKIWTGVTGELFF,TGTGCCAGCAGCCCCAAAATTTGGACAGGGGTGACCGGGGAGCTGTTTTTT,TRBD1,NA,TRBV5-6,TRBJ2-2
CSAKGGQDTQYF,TGCAGCGCTAAAGGAGGACAGGATACGCAGTATTTT,NA,few,TRBV29-1,TRBJ2-3
CSARKGMMDEQFF,TGCAGTGCTAGAAAGGGGATGATGGATGAGCAGTTCTTC,NA,NA,TRBV20-1,TRBJ2-1
CASSNSGGPSNYGYTF,TGTGCCAGCAGCAACTCAGGGGGGCCTTCTAACTATGGCTACACCTTC,TRBD1,NA,TRBV7-9,TRBJ1-2
CASSPSGGGAWETQYF,TGTGCCAGCAGCCCATCAGGCGGGGGGGCCTGGGAGACCCAGTACTTC,TRBD2,NA,TRBV13,TRBJ2-5
CASEGQGPTGELFF,TGTGCCAGCGAGGGACAGGGGCCCACCGGGGAGCTGTTTTTT,TRBD1,NA,TRBV6-2/TRBV6-3,TRBJ2-2
CASSLVFGGVNEQFF,TGTGCCAGCAGCTTAGTGTTTGGCGGGGTTAATGAGCAGTTCTTC,NA,few,TRBV11-2,TRBJ2-1
CASSSGTASATQYF,TGTGCCAGCAGCTCCGGGACTGCCAGTGCGACCCAGTACTTC,NA,NA,TRBV5-4,TRBJ2-5
CASSQGRVNTEAFF,TGTGCCAGCAGCCAAGGCAGGGTAAACACTGAAGCTTTCTTT,NA,few,TRBV4-2,TRBJ1-1
CSVASSNWDQPQHF,TGCAGCGTTGCATCCAGTAATTGGGATCAGCCCCAGCATTTT,NA,NA,TRBV29-1,TRBJ1-5
CASRHITDTQYF,TGTGCCAGCAGACACATCACAGATACGCAGTATTTT,NA,NA,TRBV28,TRBJ2-3
CASSLSNSNTGELFF,TGCGCCAGCAGCTTGTCTAACTCAAACACCGGGGAGCTGTTTTTT,NA,few,TRBV5-1,TRBJ2-2
CASSITGRTEAFF,TGTGCCAGCAGTATTACAGGGCGGACTGAAGCTTTCTTT,NA,NA,TRBV27,TRBJ1-1
CASGGLGPVYNSPLHF,TGTGCCAGCGGGGGGCTCGGGCCGGTCTATAATTCACCCCTCCACTTT,NA,NA,TRBV27,TRBJ1-6
CATQDRLHSLNRFF,TGTGCCACCCAGGACCGGCTGCACTCCTTGAACAGGTTCTTC,NA,NA,TRBV19,TRBJ2-1
CAISDEETQYF,TGTGCCATCAGTGACGAAGAGACCCAGTACTTC,NA,few,TRBV10-3,TRBJ2-5
CASSVGQGPGYEQFF,TGTGCCAGCAGCGTCGGACAGGGGCCCGGTTATGAGCAGTTCTTC,TRBD1,NA,TRBV7-2,TRBJ2-1
CASSLGQVGSPLHF,TGCGCCAGCAGCTTGGGTCAGGTCGGATCACCCCTCCACTTT,NA,few,TRBV5-1,TRBJ1-6
CASSLAGQGTGELFF,TGTGCCAGCAGCTTAGCAGGGCAAGGCACCGGGGAGCTGTTTTTT,NA,few,TRBV7-2,TRBJ2-2